Sequencing of this TCR beta chain was carried out in a study of radiotherapy plus CTLA-4 blockade in lung cancer. Here immunoSEQ multiplex PCR was the method, and the copy in TCRdb shows in-frame clones only, minus some. Found here are approximately 94,000 clones, 82% of them singletons; the top ten hold about a quarter. This clone has only one observation. V lost 5 bases to trimming and J lost 4 bases; unmatched junction nucleotides: 7. CDR1 and CDR2 (germline): SGHNT, YYREEE (reference sequence). CDR3 length equals 14 residues. The specimen was peripheral blood, collected from a patient treated with radiotherapy plus ipilimumab. The J gene is TRBJ2-5, the V gene TRBV5-4; 8 positions match TRBD1. The source of this sequence is a human donor with non-small cell lung cancer that progressed on radiotherapy plus ipilimumab. In DNA form, the CDR3 reads TGTGCCAGCAGTCGGGACAGGTCACCAGAGACCCAGTACTTC. Protein product: CASSRDRSPETQYF. The full variable domain, with the rest looked up from reference TRBV5-4 and TRBJ2-5, is ETGVTQSPTHLIKTRGQQVTLRCSSQSGHNTVSWYQQALGQGPQFIFQYYREEENGRGNFPPRFSGLQFPNYSSELNVNALELDDSALYLCASSRDRSPETQYFGPGTRLLVL.